Sequencing of this T cell receptor beta chain was carried out in a study of blood T cell repertoires in COVID-19. V lost 1 base, J lost 8 bases, and 5 bases stayed unmatched. The length of the CDR3 is 15 residues. CDR1 and CDR2 from the germline V gene are SEHNR and FQNEAQ (reference sequence). Categorization into cohorts depended on clinical history that participants reported. Sequencing was performed with immunoSEQ multiplex PCR; in TCRdb, only in-frame clones are kept and a portion is missing. This table has approximately 150,000 clones, more than 75% appearing once. This clone was detected only once.

The material sequenced was PBMCs or T cells enriched from blood (not recorded which). The TCR sequence derives from a man aged 55 to 69 who had recovered from COVID-19. This chain joins TRBV7-9 and TRBJ1-4, with TRBD1 matching over 9 bases. DNA of the CDR3: TGTGCCAGCAGCTTAGGAGGGGACAGGGTGGAAAAACTGTTTTTT. It is translated as CASSLGGDRVEKLFF. Based on the CDR3 plus reference TRBV7-9 and TRBJ1-4, the full variable domain is DTGVSQNPRHKITKRGQNVTFRCDPISEHNRLYWYRQTLGQGPEFLTYFQNEAQLEKSRLLSDRFSAERPKGSFSTLEIQRTEQGDSAMYLCASSLGGDRVEKLFFGSGTQLSVL.